This TCR beta chain comes out of a study of sequential checkpoint blockade in melanoma. In the study overall: After both sequences, patients received maintenance nivolumab.

This CDR3 has 15 amino acids. This clone was detected only a few times. Treatment noted: randomized to nivolumab then ipilimumab (arm A) or the reverse (arm B). None of the patients previously received DNA-damaging chemotherapy. Sorted cells were live CD3+CD8+, lacking CD19 and CD56, from PBMCs. Sequencing was performed with immunoSEQ multiplex PCR; in TCRdb, only in-frame clones are kept and a portion is missing. This repertoire shows about 9,100 clones, around three fifths found once; its top ten account for roughly 40%. The TCR was taken from a human donor with melanoma. The chain is built from TRBV21-1 and TRBJ2-1; TRBD1 reflects the table's D call only, with no check against the DNA. TRBV21-1 is a recognized pseudogene. This material consisted of CD8+ T cells sorted from blood (inferred from file names), taken from a patient given nivolumab and ipilimumab in sequence. CDR3 sequence reads: CASSATGEGRNEQFF. The CDR3, as DNA: TGTGCCAGCAGCGCGACAGGGGAAGGGAGGAATGAGCAGTTCTTC.